The clone carrying this T cell receptor beta chain has just a few counts. Its antigen is not identified. This CDR3 comprises 13 residues. CDR1 MNHEY and CDR2 SVGAGI come from the germline V gene. Trimming removed 0 bases from V and 9 bases from J, with 12 bases in between. This sample is part of a study of T-cell reconstitution after alpha-beta-depleted transplantation in children. Overall study findings and caveats: Two months or so post-transplant, alpha-beta T cells reportedly derived from several hundred expanded graft clones. Diversity of TCRbeta at day 60 was high in some patients, arising from surviving recipient T cells and thymic progenitors.

Unique molecular identifiers were used in preparing the TCRbeta library. TCRdb re-analysed the PCR reads in MiXCR, keeping a single row per CDR3 protein. The table records some 200,000 distinct CDR3 sequences, roughly 10% of them present only once. This clonotype originated in a child less than two years old with acute myeloid leukemia, due to receive a stem cell transplant. The sample consisted of PBMCs, taken before TCRalphabeta/CD19-depleted stem cell transplant. The chain has TRBV6-5 and TRBJ2-7; D not resolved. The CDR3 sequence: CASSYSNQRAQYF. The CDR3 coding sequence is TGTGCCAGCAGTTACTCCAACCAACGGGCGCAGTACTTC.